Below are 23 T cell receptor beta chains sequenced from a single sample in a study of post-analysis software for immune sequencing data. Study-wide points: Included in a set of about five TRBV segments more frequent in patients than controls were TRBV5-6, TRBV5-1 and TRBV20-1.

These receptors have no identified antigens. Unique molecular identifiers were present in the TCR beta cDNA libraries. MiXCR, applied by TCRdb to the PCR reads, yields one record per CDR3 protein. Among fewer than 600,000 distinct CDR3 sequences, 40% to 55% were seen once, and the ten largest hold about 12%. What was sequenced was blood. The receptors here all came from a girl aged 10 to 17 with multiple sclerosis.

The chain joins TRBV20-1 to TRBJ1-2; D is ambiguous. From germline, CDR1 is DFQATT and CDR2 SNEGSKA (reference sequence). The CDR3 totals 14 residues. V lost 2 bases, J lost 0 bases, and 10 bases lay in between. Written as DNA, the CDR3 is TGCAGTGCTAGAATCGGGAATACTAACTATGGCTACACCTTC. It yields the protein CSARIGNTNYGYTF.

In its sample, this clonotype was seen a few times. The V and J genes are TRBV3-1 and TRBJ2-1; D possibly uses TRBD1 or TRBD2 (5 bases each). The germline V gene has CDR1 LGHDT and CDR2 YNNKEL (reference sequence). The CDR3 has 15 amino acids. Deletions cut 4 bases from V and 5 bases from J, with 15 bases between. CDR3 in amino acids: CASSPRGVRNNEQFF. CDR3 coding DNA: TGTGCCAGCAGCCCGCGAGGGGTTCGCAACAATGAGCAGTTCTTC.

V is TRBV7-3 and J is TRBJ2-1; possible D gene TRBD2, 5 bases. The germline V gene encodes CDR1 SGHTA and CDR2 FQGTGA. Trimming shortened V by 1 base and J by 6 bases, and 19 bases separated the two germline ends. The CDR3 has 17 residues. The CDR3 protein is CASSLIAGPTASNEQFF. CDR3 bases: TGTGCCAGCAGCTTAATTGCGGGCCCCACGGCTAGCAATGAGCAGTTCTTC.

The sample holds a few counts of this clonotype. The genes are TRBV5-1 and TRBJ2-5; TRBD1 aligns across 7 bases. The CDR3 has 14 residues. Germline V gives CDR1 SGHRS, CDR2 YFSETQ. V lost 4 bases and J lost 2; bases outside the gene matches: 5. CDR3 sequence (DNA): TGCGCCAGCAGCGCTGGGACAGTTCAAGAGACCCAGTACTTC. Protein product: CASSAGTVQETQYF.

The chain couples TRBV27 to TRBJ2-6; D could derive from TRBD1 or TRBD2 (5 bases each). This CDR3 is built from 16 residues. V lost 7 bases and J lost 0, with 13 bases in between. Germline V gene lookup returns CDR1 MNHEY and CDR2 SMNVEV (reference sequence). The CDR3 loop reads CASTPGRYSGANVLTF. DNA of the CDR3: TGTGCCAGCACCCCGGGACGGTACTCTGGGGCCAACGTCCTGACTTTC.

V gene TRBV12-3 or TRBV12-4 combines with J gene TRBJ2-5; maybe TRBD1 (6 bases). Trimming took 1 base from V and 1 from J, leaving 10 bases between them. There are 15 residues in the CDR3. CDR3 in amino acids: CASSLGNRVQETQYF. CDR3 nucleotide sequence: TGTGCCAGCAGTTTAGGGAACAGGGTCCAAGAGACCCAGTACTTC.

This clonotype was seen a few times. The chain links TRBV7-2 to TRBJ2-1; TRBD1 or TRBD2 may be the D gene (6 bases each). CDR1 is SGHTA and CDR2 is FQGNSA in the germline V gene. V was clipped by 4 bases and J by 2 bases, with 12 bases between them. The CDR3 is 15 residues long. The CDR3 DNA is TGTGCCAGCAGCTCAAGAGGGGGGACCTACAATGAGCAGTTCTTC. Its protein is CASSSRGGTYNEQFF.

This sequence joins TRBV10-3 and TRBJ2-7; a weak D match, TRBD2 (6 bases). There are 14 residues in the CDR3. Trimming shortened V by 0 bases and J by 3 bases, and 9 bases separated the two germline ends. The germline V gene encodes CDR1 ENHRY and CDR2 SYGVKD. The CDR3 bases are TGTGCCATCAGTGAGTCTCGGGGGATCTACGAGCAGTACTTC. Translation gives CAISESRGIYEQYF.

This chain uses TRBV7-9 with TRBJ1-1; D is perhaps TRBD1 (5 bases). This CDR3 has 16 amino acids. Germline V gene data show CDR1 as SEHNR and CDR2 as FQNEAQ (reference sequence). The V end lost 0 bases, the J end lost 5 bases, and 16 bases lay between the germline ends. CDR3 sequence reads: CASSLADRPGRTEAFF. The CDR3, as DNA: TGTGCCAGCAGCTTAGCCGATCGGCCAGGGCGGACTGAAGCTTTCTTT.

Comments on this clonotype: One end of the junction does not line up with germline, which may come from a read error. The rearrangement joins TRBV3-1 to TRBJ2-6; either TRBD1 or TRBD2 may fit D (5 bases each). Germline CDR1 and CDR2: LGHDT and YNNKEL (reference sequence). There are 14 residues in the CDR3. In DNA form, the CDR3 reads TGTGCCAGCAGCCGACAAACCGGGGCCAACGTCCGGACTTTC. Amino acids: CASSRQTGANVRTF.

This clonotype was found a few times. At one boundary the junction diverges from the germline segment, which might be a read error. This sequence joins TRBV10-3 and TRBJ2-5, with 8 bases identical to TRBD1. Per the germline V gene, CDR1 is ENHRY and CDR2 is SYGVKD. The CDR3 totals 15 residues. The CDR3 DNA sequence: TGTGGCATCAGTGAGGGGACAGGTCTTGGAGAGACCCAGTACTTC. Translation: CGISEGTGLGETQYF.

The chain is built from TRBV12-3 or TRBV12-4 and TRBJ1-1; no definite D call. V was trimmed by 0 bases and J by 10 bases, leaving 9 bases between them. The CDR3 loop spans 12 amino acids. The CDR3 loop is CASSLAPGGAFF. The CDR3 DNA sequence: TGTGCCAGCAGTTTAGCGCCGGGCGGAGCTTTCTTT.

This clonotype was seen a handful of times. J is TRBJ2-7 and V is TRBV27, with D tentatively TRBD1 (7 bases). The V gene lost 7 bases and the J gene lost 0 bases, with 16 bases spanning the gap. The CDR3 is made up of 15 amino acids. Germline V lookup: CDR1 MNHEY, CDR2 SMNVEV (reference sequence). CDR3 coding DNA: TGTGCCAGCACCCCAGGGGGGACAGCCTCCTACGAGCAGTACTTC. It codes for CASTPGGTASYEQYF.

J is TRBJ1-5 and V is TRBV28; no clear D. With 5 bases removed from V and 7 bases from J, the gap between germline ends came to 15 bases. Germline-derived CDR1 and CDR2 are MDHEN and SYDVKM. The length of the CDR3 is 14 residues. The CDR3 reads CASSLGGLGQPQHF. DNA for the CDR3: TGTGCCAGCAGTCTGGGAGGGCTCGGACAGCCCCAGCATTTT.

The rearrangement uses TRBV12-3 or TRBV12-4 and TRBJ2-1; D is perhaps TRBD1 or TRBD2 (7 bases each). This CDR3 is 19 amino acids long. Trimming left V 5 bases short and J 0 bases short, with 23 bases between. The CDR3 reads CASSPRGGQRDISYNEQFF. The CDR3 DNA reads as TGTGCCAGCAGTCCCCGAGGGGGACAGCGGGACATCTCCTACAATGAGCAGTTCTTC.

The rearrangement joins TRBV4-2 to TRBJ2-3, with 11 bases that match TRBD2. In germline, CDR1 is LGHNA, CDR2 YNFKEQ. The CDR3 totals 16 residues. The trim removed 0 bases at V and 6 bases at J, leaving 5 bases unmatched. The CDR3, as DNA: TGTGCCAGCAGCCAAGACGCTAGCGGGAGGTCGGATACGCAGTATTTT. Translating gives CASSQDASGRSDTQYF.

This rearrangement joins TRBV6-5 to TRBJ1-2; D perhaps matches TRBD1 (5 bases). V lost 4 bases and J 8 bases, leaving 17 bases between the germline ends. The length of the CDR3 is 14 residues. Germline V gene sequence: CDR1 MNHEY, CDR2 SVGAGI. The CDR3, as DNA: TGTGCCAGCAGTTTTTACCCAGGGCTGAGGGGCTACACCTTC. It yields the protein CASSFYPGLRGYTF.

The rearrangement links TRBV2 to TRBJ1-1; the D is unclear. Germline V gene sequence: CDR1 SNHLY, CDR2 FYNNEI. This CDR3 is built from 13 residues. Trimming left V 11 bases short and J 0 bases short, with 13 bases between. The CDR3 DNA sequence: TGTGCCGAGCAGGCCGGTCTGAACACTGAAGCTTTCTTT. Translation: CAEQAGLNTEAFF.

The rearrangement uses TRBV12-5 and TRBJ1-5; D is unclear. V shed 3 bases and J shed 4 bases, with 4 bases lying between them. In germline, CDR1 is LGHNT, CDR2 FRNRAP. The CDR3 contains 12 residues. CDR3 protein: CASGFLNQPQHF. For the CDR3, the DNA is TGTGCTAGTGGTTTCTTGAATCAGCCCCAGCATTTT.

The CDR3 is CSASPGQGAYEQFF. CDR3 DNA: TGCAGCGCCTCGCCGGGACAGGGGGCCTATGAGCAGTTCTTC. V gene TRBV29-1 combines with J gene TRBJ2-1; TRBD1 matches at 12 bases. J was trimmed by 8 bases and V by 7 bases; bases with no gene match: 9. From germline, CDR1 is SQVTM and CDR2 ANQGSEA. The CDR3 is 14 amino acids.

The chain links TRBV20-1 to TRBJ2-3, with 8 bases matching TRBD2. In germline, CDR1 is DFQATT, CDR2 SNEGSKA (reference sequence). The CDR3 length is 16 residues. V lost 7 bases to trimming and J lost 4 bases; unmatched junction nucleotides: 16. The CDR3 reads CSGADESGRFADTQYF. The CDR3 coding sequence is TGCAGTGGGGCCGACGAGAGCGGGAGATTTGCAGATACGCAGTATTTT.

The chain uses TRBV13 and TRBJ2-5; D gene uncertain. CDR3 length equals 16 residues. The ends were cut back, 0 bases at V and 4 bases at J, with 15 bases in the middle. The germline CDR1 and CDR2 sequences are PRHDT and FYEKMQ (reference sequence). The CDR3 nucleotides read TGTGCCAGCAGCTTAGGCCAGAGTTGGAATCCAGAGACCCAGTACTTC. Protein product: CASSLGQSWNPETQYF.

J is TRBJ2-3 and V is TRBV7-9; weak D call: TRBD2 (6 bases). Trimming pared 0 bases from V and 1 base from J, leaving 8 bases between. The CDR3 length is 15 residues. CDR1 is SEHNR, CDR2 FQNEAQ, per germline (reference sequence). This CDR3 is CASSLAGRRTDTQYF. The CDR3 DNA follows: TGTGCCAGCAGCTTAGCTGGGAGGCGCACAGATACGCAGTATTTT.